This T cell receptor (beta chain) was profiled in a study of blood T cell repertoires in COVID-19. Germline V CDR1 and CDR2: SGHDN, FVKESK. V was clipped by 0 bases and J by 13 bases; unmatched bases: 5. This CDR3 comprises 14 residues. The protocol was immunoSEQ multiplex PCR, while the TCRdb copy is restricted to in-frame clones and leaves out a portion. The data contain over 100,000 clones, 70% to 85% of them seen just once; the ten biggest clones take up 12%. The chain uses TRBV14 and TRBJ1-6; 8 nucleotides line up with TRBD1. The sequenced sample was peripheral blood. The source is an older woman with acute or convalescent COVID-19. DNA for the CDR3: TGTGCCAGCAGCCAAGAATGGACAGGGACTCCCCTCCACTTT. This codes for CASSQEWTGTPLHF.